This T cell receptor beta chain was sequenced during a study of blood T cells in healthy people across ages. Together with a sample-barcoded 5' primer, a J-beta primer mix was included in a second PCR lasting about 7 to 12 cycles. TCRdb recomputed calls from the 5' RACE reads with MiXCR, one row per CDR3 protein. Of about 1.4 million distinct CDR3 sequences listed, approximately 63% are singletons. The CDR3 runs 14 residues. Trimming took 7 bases from V and 4 from J; bases not matched to a gene: 10. From germline, CDR1 is SQVTM and CDR2 ANQGSEA. Sequenced material: blood. The rearrangement links TRBV29-1 to TRBJ1-2; 9 nucleotides line up with TRBD1. The receptor comes from a man between 18 and 29 years old in good health. CDR3 nucleotides: TGCAGCGCAAAAACAGGGGGCTGGGGCTATGGCTACACCTTC. This gives the protein CSAKTGGWGYGYTF.